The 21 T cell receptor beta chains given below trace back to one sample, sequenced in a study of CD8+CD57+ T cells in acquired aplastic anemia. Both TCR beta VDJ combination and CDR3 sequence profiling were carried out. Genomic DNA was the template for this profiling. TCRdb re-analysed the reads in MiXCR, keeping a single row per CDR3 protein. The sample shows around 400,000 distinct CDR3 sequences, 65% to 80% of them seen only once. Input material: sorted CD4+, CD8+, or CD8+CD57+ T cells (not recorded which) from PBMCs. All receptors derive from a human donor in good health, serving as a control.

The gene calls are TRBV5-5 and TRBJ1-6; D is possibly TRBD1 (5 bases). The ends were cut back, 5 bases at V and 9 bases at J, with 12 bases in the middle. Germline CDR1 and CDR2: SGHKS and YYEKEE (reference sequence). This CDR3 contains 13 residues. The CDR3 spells CASSRGTGSPLHF. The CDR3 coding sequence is TGTGCCAGCAGTCGGGGGACCGGTTCACCCCTCCACTTT.

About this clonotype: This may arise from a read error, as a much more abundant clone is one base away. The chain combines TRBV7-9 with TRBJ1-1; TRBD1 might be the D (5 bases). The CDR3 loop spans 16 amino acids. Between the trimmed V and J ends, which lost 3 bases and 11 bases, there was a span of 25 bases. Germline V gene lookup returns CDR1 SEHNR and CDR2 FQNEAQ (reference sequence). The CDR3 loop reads CASSLRQTRGLTNAFF. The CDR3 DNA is TGTGCCAGCAGCTTGCGGCAGACCCGGGGCCTTACTAACGCTTTCTTT.

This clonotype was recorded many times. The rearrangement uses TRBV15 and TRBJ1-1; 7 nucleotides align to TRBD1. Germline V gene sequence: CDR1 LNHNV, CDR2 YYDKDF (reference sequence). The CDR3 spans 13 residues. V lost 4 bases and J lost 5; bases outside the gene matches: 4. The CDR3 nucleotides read TGTGCCACCAGCATAAGCAGGGGGACTGAAGCTTTCTTT. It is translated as CATSISRGTEAFF.

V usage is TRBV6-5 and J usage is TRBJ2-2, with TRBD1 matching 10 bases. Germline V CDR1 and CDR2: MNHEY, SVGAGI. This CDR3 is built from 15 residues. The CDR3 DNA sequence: TGTGCTAGCCAGGACAGGGGGACGAACACCGGGGAGCTGTTTTTT. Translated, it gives CASQDRGTNTGELFF.

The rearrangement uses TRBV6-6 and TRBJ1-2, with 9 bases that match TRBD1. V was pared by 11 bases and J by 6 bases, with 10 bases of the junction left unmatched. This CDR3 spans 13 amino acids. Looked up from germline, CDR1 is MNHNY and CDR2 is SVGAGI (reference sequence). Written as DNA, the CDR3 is TGTGCCGTTCGACCGGGACAGGGCGATGGCTACACCTTC. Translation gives CAVRPGQGDGYTF.

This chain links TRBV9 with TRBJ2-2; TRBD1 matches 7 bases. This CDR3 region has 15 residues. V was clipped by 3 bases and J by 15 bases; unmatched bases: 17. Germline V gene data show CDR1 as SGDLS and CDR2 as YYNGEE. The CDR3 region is CASSAGTEGEELLFF. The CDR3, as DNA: TGTGCCAGCAGCGCCGGGACAGAGGGAGAAGAACTGTTGTTTTTT.

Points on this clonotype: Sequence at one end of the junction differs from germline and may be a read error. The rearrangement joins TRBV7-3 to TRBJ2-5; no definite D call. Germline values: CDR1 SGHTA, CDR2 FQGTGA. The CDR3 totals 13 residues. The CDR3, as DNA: TGTGCCAGCAGGGACCAGGCCCAAGAGACCCAGTACTTT. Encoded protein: CASRDQAQETQYF.

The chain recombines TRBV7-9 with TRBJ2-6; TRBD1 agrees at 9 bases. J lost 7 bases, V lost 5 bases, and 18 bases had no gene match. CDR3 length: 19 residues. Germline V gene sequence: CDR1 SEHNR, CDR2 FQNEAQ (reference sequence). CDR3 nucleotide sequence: TGTGCCAGCAGCCATTCCCGGACAGGGGTATTCACCCCTGCCAACGTCCTGACTTTC. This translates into CASSHSRTGVFTPANVLTF. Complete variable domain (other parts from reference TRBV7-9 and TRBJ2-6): DTGVSQNPRHKITKRGQNVTFRCDPISEHNRLYWYRQTLGQGPEFLTYFQNEAQLEKSRLLSDRFSAERPKGSFSTLEIQRTEQGDSAMYLCASSHSRTGVFTPANVLTFGAGSRLTVL.

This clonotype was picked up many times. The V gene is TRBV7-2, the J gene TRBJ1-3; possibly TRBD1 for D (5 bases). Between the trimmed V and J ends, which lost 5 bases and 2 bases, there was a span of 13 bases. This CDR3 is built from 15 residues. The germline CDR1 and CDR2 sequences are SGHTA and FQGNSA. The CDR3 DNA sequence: TGTGCCAGCAGCCCGAAAACAGGCGCTGGAAACACCATATATTTT. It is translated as CASSPKTGAGNTIYF.

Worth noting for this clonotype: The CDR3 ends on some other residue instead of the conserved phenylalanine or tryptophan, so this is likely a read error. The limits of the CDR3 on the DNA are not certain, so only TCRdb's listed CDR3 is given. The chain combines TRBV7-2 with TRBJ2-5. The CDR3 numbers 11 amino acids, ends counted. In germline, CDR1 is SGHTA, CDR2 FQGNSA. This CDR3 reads CASSLGSRRYV.

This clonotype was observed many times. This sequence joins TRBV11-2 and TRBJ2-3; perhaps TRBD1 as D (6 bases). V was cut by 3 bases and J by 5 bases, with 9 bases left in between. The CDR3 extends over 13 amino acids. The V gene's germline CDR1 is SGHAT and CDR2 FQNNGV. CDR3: CASSFPGVDTQYF. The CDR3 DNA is TGTGCCAGCAGCTTCCCAGGGGTAGATACGCAGTATTTT.

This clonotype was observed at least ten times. Here the CDR3 reads CASSVGLEGTGELFF. CDR3 in DNA: TGTGCCAGCAGCGTAGGGCTAGAGGGGACCGGGGAGCTGTTTTTT. The chain carries TRBV9 and TRBJ2-2; D is perhaps TRBD1 or TRBD2 (5 bases each). The V and J ends lost 0 bases and 5 bases respectively, with 11 bases between them. The CDR3 is 15 residues long. In germline, CDR1 is SGDLS, CDR2 YYNGEE.

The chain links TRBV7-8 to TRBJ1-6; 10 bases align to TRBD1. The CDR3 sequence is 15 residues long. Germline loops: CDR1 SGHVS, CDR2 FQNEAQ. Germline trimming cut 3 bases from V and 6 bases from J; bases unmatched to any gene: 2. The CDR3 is CASSFGDRGNSPLHF. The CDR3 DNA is TGTGCCAGCAGCTTTGGGGACAGGGGTAATTCACCCCTCCACTTT.

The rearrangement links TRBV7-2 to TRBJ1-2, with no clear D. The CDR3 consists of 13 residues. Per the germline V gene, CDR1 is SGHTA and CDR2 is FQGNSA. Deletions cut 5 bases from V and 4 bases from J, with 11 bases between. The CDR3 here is CASSEGQSYGYTF. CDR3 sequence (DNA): TGTGCCAGCAGCGAAGGTCAGAGCTATGGCTACACCTTC.

This CDR3 reads CASSLAAGANEKLYF. CDR3 DNA sequence: TGTGCCAGCAGCTTAGCAGCCGGGGCCAATGAAAAACTGTATTTT. The rearrangement uses TRBV7-9 and TRBJ2-3; D possibly matches TRBD1 or TRBD2 (5 bases each). V was shortened by 0 bases and J by 14 bases, with 21 bases between the two germline ends. CDR1 and CDR2 (germline): SEHNR, FQNEAQ (reference sequence). The CDR3 is made up of 15 amino acids.

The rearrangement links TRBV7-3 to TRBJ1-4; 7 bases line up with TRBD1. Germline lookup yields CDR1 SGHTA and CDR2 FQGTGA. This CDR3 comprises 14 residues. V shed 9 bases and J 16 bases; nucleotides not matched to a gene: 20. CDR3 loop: CASEGDRVNEQQFF. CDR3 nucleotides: TGTGCCAGTGAAGGGGACAGAGTGAATGAACAGCAGTTTTTT.

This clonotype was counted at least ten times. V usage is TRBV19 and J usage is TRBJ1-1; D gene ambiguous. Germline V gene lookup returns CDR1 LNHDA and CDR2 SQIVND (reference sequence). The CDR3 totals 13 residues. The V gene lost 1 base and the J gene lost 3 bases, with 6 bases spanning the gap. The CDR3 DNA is TGTGCCAGTAGTATAGCAGCGGACACTGAAGCTTTCTTT. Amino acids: CASSIAADTEAFF.

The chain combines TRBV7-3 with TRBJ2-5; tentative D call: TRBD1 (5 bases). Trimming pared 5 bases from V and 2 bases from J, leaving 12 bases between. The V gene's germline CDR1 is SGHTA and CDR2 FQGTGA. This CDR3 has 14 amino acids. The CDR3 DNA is TGTGCCAGCAGCCCGACAGCAATGCAAGAGACCCAGTACTTC. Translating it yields CASSPTAMQETQYF.

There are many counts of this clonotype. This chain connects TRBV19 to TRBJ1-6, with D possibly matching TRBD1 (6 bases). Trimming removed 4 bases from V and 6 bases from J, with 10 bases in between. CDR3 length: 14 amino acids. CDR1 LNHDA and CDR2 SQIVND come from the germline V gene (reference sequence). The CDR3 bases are TGTGCCAGTAGTACAGGGGTGGGTAATTCACCCCTCCACTTT. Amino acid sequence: CASSTGVGNSPLHF.

The CDR3 nucleotides are TGTGCCAGCAGCTTTACTGGGACAGGCAGAACCAGTGGCTACACCTTC. Residues: CASSFTGTGRTSGYTF. The chain has TRBV11-2 and TRBJ1-2; 8 nucleotides align to TRBD1. The CDR3 is 16 amino acids. Germline V gives CDR1 SGHAT, CDR2 FQNNGV. V lost 3 bases to trimming and J lost 7 bases; unmatched junction nucleotides: 13.

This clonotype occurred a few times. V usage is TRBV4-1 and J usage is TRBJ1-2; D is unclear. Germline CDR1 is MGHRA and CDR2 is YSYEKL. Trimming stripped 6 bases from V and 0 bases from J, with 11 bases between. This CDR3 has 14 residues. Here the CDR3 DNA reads TGCGCCAGCAGGGAGGGAAAAGCTAACTATGGCTACACCTTC. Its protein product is CASREGKANYGYTF.